This T cell receptor beta chain comes out of a study of tumor and adjacent non-tumor tissue in lung cancer. Across the study: On average, productive TCRbeta reads reached a few million per sample.

TCRbeta libraries were built with three rounds of nested PCR, modified from ARM-PCR. One entry per CDR3 protein results from TCRdb running MiXCR on the multiplex PCR reads. The sample shows roughly 81,000 distinct CDR3 sequences, around 65% of them seen only once. Overall study findings and caveats: Compared with tumor, normal lung showed significantly lower TCR diversity. Tumor TCR diversity, when higher, was linked to shorter survival.

Comment on this clonotype: Its target is unknown. The junction departs from the called germline gene at one end, perhaps through a read error.

No cell sorting was done before RNA was extracted from the tissue. Between August and November 2014, newly diagnosed, chemotherapy-naive lung cancer patients underwent thoracic surgery in China. The CDR3 is 15 amino acids. CDR1 and CDR2 from the germline V gene are SGHTS and YDEGEE. The V call is TRBV5-8, the J call TRBJ1-2; 10 bases are a match to TRBD1. Sequenced sample: lung tumor tissue. This TCR came from a woman aged 70 to 79 with non-small cell lung cancer. CDR3: CTSSFGQGDNYGYTF. The CDR3 bases are TGTACCAGCAGCTTCGGACAGGGGGATAACTATGGCTACACCTTC.